The T cell receptor (beta chain) under discussion was sequenced for a study of response to subunit inactivated influenza vaccine. Findings and limits, study-wide: After each seasonal influenza vaccination, few new T cells are recruited, the authors suggested.

CDR1 is MNHNS, CDR2 SASEGT, per germline. V shed 2 bases and J shed 5 bases, with 7 bases lying between them. CDR3 size: 13 residues. This clonotype was detected ten times or more. Its antigen is not identified. TCRdb reprocessed the RT-PCR reads with MiXCR, giving one entry per CDR3 protein. The data hold a few hundred thousand distinct CDR3 sequences, with about a fifth observed a single time. The sample consisted of PBMCs from blood, taken around 22 months after vaccination. The chain combines TRBV6-1 with TRBJ1-5; tentatively, D is TRBD1 (5 bases). This TCR was sampled from a man between 50 and 69 years old who received an inactivated influenza vaccine. The CDR3, as DNA: TGTGCCAGCAGTGAATACAGGTATCAGCCCCAGCATTTT. It codes for CASSEYRYQPQHF.